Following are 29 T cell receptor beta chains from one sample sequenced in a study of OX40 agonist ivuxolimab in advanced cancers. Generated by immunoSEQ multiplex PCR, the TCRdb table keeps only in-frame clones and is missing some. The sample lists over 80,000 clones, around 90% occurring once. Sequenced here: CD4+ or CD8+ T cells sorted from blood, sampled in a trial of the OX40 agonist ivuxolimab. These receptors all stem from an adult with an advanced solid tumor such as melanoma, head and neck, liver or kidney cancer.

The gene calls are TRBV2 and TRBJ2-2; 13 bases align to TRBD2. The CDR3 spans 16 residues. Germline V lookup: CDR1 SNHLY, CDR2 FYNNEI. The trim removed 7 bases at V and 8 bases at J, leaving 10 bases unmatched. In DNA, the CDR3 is TGTGCCAGCAACCAACCGGGACTAGCGGGAAGAGGGGAGCTGTTTTTT. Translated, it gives CASNQPGLAGRGELFF. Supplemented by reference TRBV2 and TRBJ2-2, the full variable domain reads EPEVTQTPSHQVTQMGQEVILRCVPISNHLYFYWYRQILGQKVEFLVSFYNNEISEKSEIFDDQFSVERPDGSNFTLKIRSTKLEDSAMYFCASNQPGLAGRGELFFGEGSRLTVL.

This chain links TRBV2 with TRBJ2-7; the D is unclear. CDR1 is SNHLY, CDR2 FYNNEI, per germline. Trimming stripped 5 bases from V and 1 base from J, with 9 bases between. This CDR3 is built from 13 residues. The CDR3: CASSNSRSYEQYF. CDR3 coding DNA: TGTGCCAGCAGTAACAGTCGATCCTACGAGCAGTACTTC.

Here the CDR3 reads CASSTFQNEQYF. The CDR3 nucleotides read TGTGCCAGCAGCACTTTTCAGAACGAGCAGTACTTC. This rearrangement joins TRBV28 to TRBJ2-7; D not resolved. V was clipped by 6 bases and J by 5 bases, with 11 bases between them. Looked up from germline, CDR1 is MDHEN and CDR2 is SYDVKM. The CDR3 consists of 12 residues.

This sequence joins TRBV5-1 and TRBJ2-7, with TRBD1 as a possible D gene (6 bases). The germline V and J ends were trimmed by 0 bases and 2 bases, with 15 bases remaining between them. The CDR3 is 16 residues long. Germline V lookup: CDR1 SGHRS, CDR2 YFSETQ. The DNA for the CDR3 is TGCGCCAGCAGCTTGGCCGAGCAGGGGTGGACCTACGAGCAGTACTTC. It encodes CASSLAEQGWTYEQYF.

CDR3 coding DNA: TGCGCCAGCAGCCAAGAGGGAGGACAAAATAGCAATCAGCCCCAGCATTTT. Translation: CASSQEGGQNSNQPQHF. The genes are TRBV4-1 and TRBJ1-5; maybe TRBD1 (5 bases). Trimming left V 0 bases short and J 0 bases short, with 12 bases between. The germline CDR1 and CDR2 sequences are MGHRA and YSYEKL. The CDR3 is 17 residues long.

The CDR3 DNA reads as TGTGCCTGGAGTGGTACAGGGACCTCTACGCAGCAGTACTTC. Amino acid sequence: CAWSGTGTSTQQYF. The rearrangement links TRBV30 to TRBJ2-5, with a weak D call TRBD1 (6 bases). The V end was cut by 1 base, the J end by 11 bases, with 20 bases between. The CDR3 totals 14 residues. CDR1 and CDR2 from the germline V gene are GTSNPN and SVGIG (reference sequence).

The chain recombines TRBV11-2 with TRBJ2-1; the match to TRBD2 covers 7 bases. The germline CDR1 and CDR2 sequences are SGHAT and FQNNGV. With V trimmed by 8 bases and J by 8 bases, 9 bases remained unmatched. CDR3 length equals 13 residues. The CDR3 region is CASRGLGGHEQFF. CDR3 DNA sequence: TGTGCCAGCCGCGGACTAGGTGGCCATGAGCAGTTCTTC.

In nucleotides, the CDR3 is TGTGCCAGCAGTTTGCGTGGTCTAGAAGAGACCCAGTACTTC. This gives the protein CASSLRGLEETQYF. The chain employs TRBV28 and TRBJ2-5; no definite D call. V was pared by 3 bases and J by 3 bases, with 11 bases between. Germline V gives CDR1 MDHEN, CDR2 SYDVKM. CDR3 size: 14 residues.

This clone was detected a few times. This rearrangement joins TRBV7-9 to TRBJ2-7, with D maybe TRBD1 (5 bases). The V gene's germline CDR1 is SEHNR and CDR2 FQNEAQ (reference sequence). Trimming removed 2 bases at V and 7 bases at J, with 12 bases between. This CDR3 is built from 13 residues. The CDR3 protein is CASSLLQGREQYF. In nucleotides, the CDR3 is TGTGCCAGCAGCTTACTCCAGGGCCGAGAGCAGTACTTC.

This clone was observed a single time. As DNA, the CDR3 is TGTGCCAGCAGCTCCCGGGGCCCCTATGGCTACACCTTC. This codes for CASSSRGPYGYTF. V usage is TRBV5-6 and J usage is TRBJ1-2; D is perhaps TRBD1 (5 bases). V lost 3 bases and J lost 4, with 10 bases in between. Germline V gives CDR1 SGHDT, CDR2 YYEEEE. The CDR3 covers 13 residues.

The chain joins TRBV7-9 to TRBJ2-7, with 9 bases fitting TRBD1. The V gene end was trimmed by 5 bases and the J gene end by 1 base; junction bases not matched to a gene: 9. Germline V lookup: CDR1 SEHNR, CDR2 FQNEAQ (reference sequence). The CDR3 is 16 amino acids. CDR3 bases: TGTGCCAGCAGCGCCCCCGGGGGGACAGGGTCCTACGAGCAGTACTTC. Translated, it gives CASSAPGGTGSYEQYF.

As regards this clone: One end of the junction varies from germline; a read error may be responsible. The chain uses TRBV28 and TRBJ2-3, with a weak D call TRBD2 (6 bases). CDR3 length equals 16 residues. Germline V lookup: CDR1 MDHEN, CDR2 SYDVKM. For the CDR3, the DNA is TGTGCCAGCAGTACACTTCCGCGGGGTGGAACAGGTACGCAGTATTTT. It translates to CASSTLPRGGTGTQYF.

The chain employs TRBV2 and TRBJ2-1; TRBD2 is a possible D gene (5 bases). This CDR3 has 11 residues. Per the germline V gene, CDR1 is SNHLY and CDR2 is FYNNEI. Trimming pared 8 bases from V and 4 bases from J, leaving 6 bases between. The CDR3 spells CASWEYNEQFF. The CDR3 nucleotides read TGTGCCAGCTGGGAGTACAATGAGCAGTTCTTC.

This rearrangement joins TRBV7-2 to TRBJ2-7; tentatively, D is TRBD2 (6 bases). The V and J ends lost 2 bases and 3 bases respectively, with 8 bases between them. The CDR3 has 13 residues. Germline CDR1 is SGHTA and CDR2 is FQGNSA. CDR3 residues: CASSLWGGYEQYF. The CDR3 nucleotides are TGTGCCAGCAGCTTATGGGGAGGCTACGAGCAGTACTTC.

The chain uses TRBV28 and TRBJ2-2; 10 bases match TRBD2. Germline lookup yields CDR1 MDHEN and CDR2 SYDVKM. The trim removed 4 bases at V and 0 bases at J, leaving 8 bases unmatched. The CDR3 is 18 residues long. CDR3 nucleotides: TGTGCCAGCAGTTCTGGCAGCGGGAGGGGGGCGAACACCGGGGAGCTGTTTTTT. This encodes CASSSGSGRGANTGELFF. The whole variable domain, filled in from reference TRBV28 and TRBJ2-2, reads DVKVTQSSRYLVKRTGEKVFLECVQDMDHENMFWYRQDPGLGLRLIYFSYDVKMKEKGDIPEGYSVSREKKERFSLILESASTNQTSMYLCASSSGSGRGANTGELFFGEGSRLTVL.

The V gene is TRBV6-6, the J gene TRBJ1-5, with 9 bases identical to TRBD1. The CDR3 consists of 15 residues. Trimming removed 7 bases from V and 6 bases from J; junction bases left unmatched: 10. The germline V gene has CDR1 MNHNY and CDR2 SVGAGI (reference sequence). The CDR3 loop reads CASTKPGQGIQPQHF. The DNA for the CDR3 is TGTGCCAGCACAAAACCGGGACAGGGAATTCAGCCCCAGCATTTT.

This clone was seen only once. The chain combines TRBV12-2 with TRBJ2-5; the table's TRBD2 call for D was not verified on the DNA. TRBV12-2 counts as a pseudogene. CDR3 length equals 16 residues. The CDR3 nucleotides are TGTGCAAGTCGCTTATATACGGGAGAGGGGCAAGAGACCCAGTACTTC. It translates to CASRLYTGEGQETQYF.

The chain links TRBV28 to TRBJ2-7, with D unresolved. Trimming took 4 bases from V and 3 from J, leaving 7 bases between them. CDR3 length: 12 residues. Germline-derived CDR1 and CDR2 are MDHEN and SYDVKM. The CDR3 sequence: CASSSSIYEQYF. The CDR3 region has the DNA TGTGCCAGCAGTTCCTCTATCTACGAGCAGTACTTC.

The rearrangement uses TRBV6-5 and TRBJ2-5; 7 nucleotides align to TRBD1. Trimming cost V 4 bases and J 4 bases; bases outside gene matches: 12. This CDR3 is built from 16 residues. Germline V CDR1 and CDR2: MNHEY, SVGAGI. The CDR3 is CASSWGYRGKGETQYF. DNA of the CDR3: TGTGCCAGCAGTTGGGGATACAGGGGAAAGGGAGAGACCCAGTACTTC.

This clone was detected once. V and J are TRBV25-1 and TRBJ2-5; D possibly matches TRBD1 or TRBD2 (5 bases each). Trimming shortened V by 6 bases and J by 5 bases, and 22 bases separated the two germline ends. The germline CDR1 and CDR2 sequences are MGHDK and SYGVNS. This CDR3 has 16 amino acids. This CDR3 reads CASREPVRTGRETQYF. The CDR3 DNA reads TGTGCCAGCAGAGAACCGGTGAGGACGGGGCGGGAGACCCAGTACTTC.

The CDR3 loop reads CASSFNAGYEQYF. CDR3 nucleotides: TGTGCCAGCAGTTTTAACGCGGGCTACGAGCAGTACTTC. The V gene is TRBV6-6, the J gene TRBJ2-7, with D maybe TRBD2 (5 bases). The germline V gene has CDR1 MNHNY and CDR2 SVGAGI (reference sequence). This CDR3 has 13 amino acids. Trimming cost V 4 bases and J 3 bases, with 10 bases left between them.

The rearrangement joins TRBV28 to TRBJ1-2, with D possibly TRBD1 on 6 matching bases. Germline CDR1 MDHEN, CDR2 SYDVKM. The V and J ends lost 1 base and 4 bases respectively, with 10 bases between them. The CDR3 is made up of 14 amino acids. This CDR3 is CASSLLTGTYGYTF. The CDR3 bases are TGTGCCAGCAGTTTATTGACAGGCACCTATGGCTACACCTTC.

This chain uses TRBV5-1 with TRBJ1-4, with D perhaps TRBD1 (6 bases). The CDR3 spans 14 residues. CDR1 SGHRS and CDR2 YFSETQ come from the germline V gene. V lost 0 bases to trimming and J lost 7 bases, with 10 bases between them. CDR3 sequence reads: CASSLDATGEKLFF. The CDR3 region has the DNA TGCGCCAGCAGCTTGGATGCGACAGGTGAAAAACTGTTTTTT.

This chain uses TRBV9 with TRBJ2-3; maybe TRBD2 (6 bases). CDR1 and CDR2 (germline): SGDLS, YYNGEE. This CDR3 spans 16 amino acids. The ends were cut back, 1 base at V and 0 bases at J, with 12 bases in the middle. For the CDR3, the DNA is TGTGCCAGCAGCGTAACTGCTAGCGTAAGCACAGATACGCAGTATTTT. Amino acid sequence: CASSVTASVSTDTQYF.

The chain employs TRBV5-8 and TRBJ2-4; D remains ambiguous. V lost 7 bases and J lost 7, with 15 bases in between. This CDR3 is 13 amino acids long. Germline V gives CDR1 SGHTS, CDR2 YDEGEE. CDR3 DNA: TGTGCCAGCTCTCAAGTCTTGGGGAACATTCAGTACTTC. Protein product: CASSQVLGNIQYF. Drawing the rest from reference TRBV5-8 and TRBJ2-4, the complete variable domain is EAGVTQSPTHLIKTRGQQATLRCSPISGHTSVYWYQQALGLGLQFLLWYDEGEERNRGNFPPRFSGRQFPNYSSELNVNALELEDSALYLCASSQVLGNIQYFGAGTRLSVL.

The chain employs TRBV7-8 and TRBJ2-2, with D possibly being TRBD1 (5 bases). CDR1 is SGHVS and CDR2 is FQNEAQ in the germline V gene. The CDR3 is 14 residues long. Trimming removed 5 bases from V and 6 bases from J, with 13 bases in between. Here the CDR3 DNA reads TGTGCCAGCAGCACGCCGACAGCCGCCGGGGAGCTGTTTTTT. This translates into CASSTPTAAGELFF.

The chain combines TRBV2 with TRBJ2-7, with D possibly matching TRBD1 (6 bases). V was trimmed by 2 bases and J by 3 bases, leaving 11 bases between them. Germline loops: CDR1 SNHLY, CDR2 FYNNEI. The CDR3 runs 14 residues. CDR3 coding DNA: TGTGCCAGCAGTGAATCTTACAGGGTCTACGAGCAGTACTTC. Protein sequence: CASSESYRVYEQYF.

CDR3: CASSGGAEQYF. Here the CDR3 DNA reads TGTGCCAGCAGTGGAGGGGCCGAGCAGTACTTC. The chain carries TRBV2 and TRBJ2-7, with D possibly called TRBD1 or TRBD2 (5 bases each). CDR1 and CDR2 (germline): SNHLY, FYNNEI. The CDR3 consists of 11 residues. V shed 4 bases and J shed 6 bases, with 7 bases lying between them. The full variable domain, rest sourced from reference TRBV2 and TRBJ2-7, is EPEVTQTPSHQVTQMGQEVILRCVPISNHLYFYWYRQILGQKVEFLVSFYNNEISEKSEIFDDQFSVERPDGSNFTLKIRSTKLEDSAMYFCASSGGAEQYFGPGTRLTVT.

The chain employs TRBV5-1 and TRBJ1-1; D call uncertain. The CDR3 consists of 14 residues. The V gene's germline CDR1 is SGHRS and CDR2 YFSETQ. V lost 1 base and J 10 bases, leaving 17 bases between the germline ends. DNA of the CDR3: TGCGCCAGCAGCTTGAACGACAACAGCGGCGGAGCTTTCTTT. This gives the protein CASSLNDNSGGAFF. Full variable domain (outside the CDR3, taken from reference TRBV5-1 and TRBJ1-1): KAGVTQTPRYLIKTRGQQVTLSCSPISGHRSVSWYQQTPGQGLQFLFEYFSETQRNKGNFPGRFSGRQFSNSRSEMNVSTLELGDSALYLCASSLNDNSGGAFFGQGTRLTVV.